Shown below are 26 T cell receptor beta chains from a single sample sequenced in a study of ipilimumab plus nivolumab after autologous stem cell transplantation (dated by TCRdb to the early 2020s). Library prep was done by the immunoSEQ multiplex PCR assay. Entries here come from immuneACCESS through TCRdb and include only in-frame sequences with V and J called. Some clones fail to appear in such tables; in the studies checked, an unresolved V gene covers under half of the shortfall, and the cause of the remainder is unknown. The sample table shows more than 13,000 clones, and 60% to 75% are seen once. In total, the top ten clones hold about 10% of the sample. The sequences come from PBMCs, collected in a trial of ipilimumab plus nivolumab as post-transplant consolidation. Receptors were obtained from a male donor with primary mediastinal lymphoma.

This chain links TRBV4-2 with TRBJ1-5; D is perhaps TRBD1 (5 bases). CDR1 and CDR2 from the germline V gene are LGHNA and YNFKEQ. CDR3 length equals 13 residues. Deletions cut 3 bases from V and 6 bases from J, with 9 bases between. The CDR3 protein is CASSQRGGQPQHF. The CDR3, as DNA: TGTGCCAGCAGCCAGAGGGGTGGTCAGCCCCAGCATTTT.

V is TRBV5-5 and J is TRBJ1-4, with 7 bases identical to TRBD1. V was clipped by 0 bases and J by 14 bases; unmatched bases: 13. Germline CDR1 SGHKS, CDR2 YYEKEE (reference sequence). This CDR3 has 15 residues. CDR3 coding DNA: TGTGCCAGCAGCTTGGTCGCTACGGACAGGCGGCTGCTGTTTTTT. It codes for CASSLVATDRRLLFF.

In DNA, the CDR3 is TGTGCCTCCCAGCAAGGCTACGAGCAGTACTTC. Amino acids: CASQQGYEQYF. The rearrangement links TRBV6-1 to TRBJ2-7, with unresolved D. V lost 11 bases, J lost 3 bases, and 11 bases lay in between. Germline CDR1 and CDR2: MNHNS and SASEGT. This CDR3 has 11 amino acids.

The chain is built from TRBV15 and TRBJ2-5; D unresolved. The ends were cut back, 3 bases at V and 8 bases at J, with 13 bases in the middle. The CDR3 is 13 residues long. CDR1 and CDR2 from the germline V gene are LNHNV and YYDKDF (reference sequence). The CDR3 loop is CATSSNSDGTQYF. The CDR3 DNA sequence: TGTGCCACCAGCAGCAATTCCGACGGCACCCAGTACTTC.

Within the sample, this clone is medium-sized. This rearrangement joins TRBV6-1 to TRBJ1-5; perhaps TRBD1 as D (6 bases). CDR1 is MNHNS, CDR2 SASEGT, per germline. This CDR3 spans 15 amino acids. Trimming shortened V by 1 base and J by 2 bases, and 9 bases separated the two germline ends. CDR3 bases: TGTGCCAGCAGTGAAGGGAGACAGGGCAATCAGCCCCAGCATTTT. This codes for CASSEGRQGNQPQHF.

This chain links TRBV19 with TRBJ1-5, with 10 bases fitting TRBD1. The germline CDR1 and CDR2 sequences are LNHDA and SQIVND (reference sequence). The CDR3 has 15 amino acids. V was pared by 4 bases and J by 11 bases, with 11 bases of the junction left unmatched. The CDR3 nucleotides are TGTGCCAGTAGTAACGGACAGGGGGGGAGTGACGCCCAGCATTTT. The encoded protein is CASSNGQGGSDAQHF.

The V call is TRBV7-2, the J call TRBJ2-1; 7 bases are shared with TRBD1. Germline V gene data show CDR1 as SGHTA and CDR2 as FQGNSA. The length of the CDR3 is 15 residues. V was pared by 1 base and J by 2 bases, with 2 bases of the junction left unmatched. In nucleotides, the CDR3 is TGTGCCAGCAGCTTAGGACAGGGTGCCTACAATGAGCAGTTCTTC. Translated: CASSLGQGAYNEQFF. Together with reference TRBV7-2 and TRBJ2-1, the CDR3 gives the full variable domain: GAGVSQSPSNKVTEKGKDVELRCDPISGHTALYWYRQSLGQGLEFLIYFQGNSAPDKSGLPSDRFSAERTGGSVSTLTIQRTQQEDSAVYLCASSLGQGAYNEQFFGPGTRLTVL.

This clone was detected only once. As DNA, the CDR3 is TGCGCCAGCAGCTCAGGTCCGACAGGGATAAAAGAGACCCAGTACTTC. It is translated as CASSSGPTGIKETQYF. The genes are TRBV5-1 and TRBJ2-5; 7 bases align to TRBD1. The ends lost 3 bases at V and 3 bases at J; junction bases unmatched: 11. The CDR3 loop spans 16 amino acids. Looked up from germline, CDR1 is SGHRS and CDR2 is YFSETQ.

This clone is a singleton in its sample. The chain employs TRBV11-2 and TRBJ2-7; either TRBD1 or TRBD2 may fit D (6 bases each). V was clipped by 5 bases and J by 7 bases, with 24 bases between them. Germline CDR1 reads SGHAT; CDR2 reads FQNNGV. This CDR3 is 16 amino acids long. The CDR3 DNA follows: TGTGCCAGCAGCGGACTGGGGAACAGGGACTTTGGGGAGCAGTACTTC. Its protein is CASSGLGNRDFGEQYF.

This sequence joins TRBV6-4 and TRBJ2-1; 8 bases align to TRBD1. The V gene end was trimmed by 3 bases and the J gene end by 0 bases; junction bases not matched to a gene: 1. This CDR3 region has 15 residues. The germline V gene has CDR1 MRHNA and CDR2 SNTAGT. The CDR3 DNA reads TGTGCCAGCAGTGAAGACAGGGGCTCCTACAATGAGCAGTTCTTC. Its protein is CASSEDRGSYNEQFF.

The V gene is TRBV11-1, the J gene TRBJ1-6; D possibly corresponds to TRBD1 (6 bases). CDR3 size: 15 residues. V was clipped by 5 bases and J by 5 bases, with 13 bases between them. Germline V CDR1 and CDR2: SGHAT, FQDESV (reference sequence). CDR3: CASSTDRNNNSPLHF. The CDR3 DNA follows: TGTGCCAGCAGCACCGACAGGAATAATAATTCACCCCTCCACTTT.

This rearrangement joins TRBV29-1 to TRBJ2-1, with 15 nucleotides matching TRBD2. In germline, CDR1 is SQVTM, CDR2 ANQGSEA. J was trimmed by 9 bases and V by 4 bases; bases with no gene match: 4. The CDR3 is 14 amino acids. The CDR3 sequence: CSVGTSGRASEQFF. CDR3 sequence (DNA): TGCAGCGTTGGGACTAGCGGGAGGGCTAGTGAGCAGTTCTTC.

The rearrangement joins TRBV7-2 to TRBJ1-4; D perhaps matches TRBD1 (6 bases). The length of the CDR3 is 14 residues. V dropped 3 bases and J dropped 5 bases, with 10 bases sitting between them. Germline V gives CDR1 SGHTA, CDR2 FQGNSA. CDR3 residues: CASSLDRLNEKLFF. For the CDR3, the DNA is TGTGCCAGCAGCTTGGACAGATTAAATGAAAAACTGTTTTTT.

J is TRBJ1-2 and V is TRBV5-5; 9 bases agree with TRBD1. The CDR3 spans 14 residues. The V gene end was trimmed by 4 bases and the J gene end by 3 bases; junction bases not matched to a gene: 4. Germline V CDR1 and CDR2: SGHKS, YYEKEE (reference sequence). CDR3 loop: CASSRDRGYYGYTF. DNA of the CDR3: TGTGCCAGCAGCCGTGACAGGGGGTACTATGGCTACACCTTC.

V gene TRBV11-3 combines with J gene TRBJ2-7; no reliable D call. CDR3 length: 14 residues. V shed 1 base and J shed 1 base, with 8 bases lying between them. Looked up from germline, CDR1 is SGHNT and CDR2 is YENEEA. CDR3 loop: CASSLVYPSYEQYF. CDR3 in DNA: TGTGCCAGCAGCTTAGTGTACCCGTCCTACGAGCAGTACTTC.

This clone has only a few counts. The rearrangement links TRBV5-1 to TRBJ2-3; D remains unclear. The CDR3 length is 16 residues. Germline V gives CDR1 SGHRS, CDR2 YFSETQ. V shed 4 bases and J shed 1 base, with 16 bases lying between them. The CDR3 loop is CASSPGPPAGTDTQYF. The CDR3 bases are TGCGCCAGCAGCCCAGGACCCCCCGCGGGCACAGATACGCAGTATTTT. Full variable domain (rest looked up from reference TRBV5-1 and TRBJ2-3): KAGVTQTPRYLIKTRGQQVTLSCSPISGHRSVSWYQQTPGQGLQFLFEYFSETQRNKGNFPGRFSGRQFSNSRSEMNVSTLELGDSALYLCASSPGPPAGTDTQYFGPGTRLTVL.

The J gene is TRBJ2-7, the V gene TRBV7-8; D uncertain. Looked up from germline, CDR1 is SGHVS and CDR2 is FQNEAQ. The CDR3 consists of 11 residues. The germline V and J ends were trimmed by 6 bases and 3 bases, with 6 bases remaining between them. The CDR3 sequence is CASSVHYEQYF. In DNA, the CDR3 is TGTGCCAGCAGTGTGCACTACGAGCAGTACTTC.

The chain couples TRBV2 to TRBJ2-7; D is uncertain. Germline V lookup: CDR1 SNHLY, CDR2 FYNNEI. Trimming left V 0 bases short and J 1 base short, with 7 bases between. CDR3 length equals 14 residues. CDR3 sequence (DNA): TGTGCCAGCAGTGAAGCAACGGCTTCCTACGAGCAGTACTTC. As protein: CASSEATASYEQYF.

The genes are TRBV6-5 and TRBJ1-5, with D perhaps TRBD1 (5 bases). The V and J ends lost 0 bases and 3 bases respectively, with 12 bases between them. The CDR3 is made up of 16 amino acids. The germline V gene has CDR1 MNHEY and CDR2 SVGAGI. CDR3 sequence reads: CASSYSWDGSNQPQHF. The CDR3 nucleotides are TGTGCCAGCAGTTACTCTTGGGACGGGTCCAATCAGCCCCAGCATTTT.

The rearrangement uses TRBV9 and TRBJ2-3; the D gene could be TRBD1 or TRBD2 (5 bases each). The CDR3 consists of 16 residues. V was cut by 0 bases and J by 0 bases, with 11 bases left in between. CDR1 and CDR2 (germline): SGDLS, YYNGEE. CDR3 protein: CASSVVGAASTDTQYF. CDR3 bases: TGTGCCAGCAGCGTAGTCGGGGCAGCGAGCACAGATACGCAGTATTTT.

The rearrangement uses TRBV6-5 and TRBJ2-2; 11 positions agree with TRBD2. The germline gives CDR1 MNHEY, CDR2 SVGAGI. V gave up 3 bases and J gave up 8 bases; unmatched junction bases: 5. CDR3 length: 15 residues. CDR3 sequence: CASSYTSGSGGELFF. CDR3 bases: TGTGCCAGCAGTTATACTAGCGGGAGTGGAGGGGAGCTGTTTTTT.

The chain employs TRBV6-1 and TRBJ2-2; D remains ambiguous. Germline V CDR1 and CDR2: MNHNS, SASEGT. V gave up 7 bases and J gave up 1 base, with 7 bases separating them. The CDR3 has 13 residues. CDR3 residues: CASTLQNTGELFF. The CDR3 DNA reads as TGTGCCAGCACCCTTCAGAACACCGGGGAGCTGTTTTTT.

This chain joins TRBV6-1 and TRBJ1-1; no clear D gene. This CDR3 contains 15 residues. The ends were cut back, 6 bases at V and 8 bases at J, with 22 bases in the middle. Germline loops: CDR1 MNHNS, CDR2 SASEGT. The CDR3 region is CASSNPGRSWAEAFF. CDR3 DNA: TGTGCCAGCAGCAACCCGGGCCGTTCTTGGGCGGAAGCTTTCTTT.

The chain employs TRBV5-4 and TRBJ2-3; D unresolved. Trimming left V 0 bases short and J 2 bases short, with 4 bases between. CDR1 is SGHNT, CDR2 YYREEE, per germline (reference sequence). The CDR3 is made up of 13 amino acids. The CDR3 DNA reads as TGTGCCAGCAGCTTGGACCCCACAGATACGCAGTATTTT. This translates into CASSLDPTDTQYF.

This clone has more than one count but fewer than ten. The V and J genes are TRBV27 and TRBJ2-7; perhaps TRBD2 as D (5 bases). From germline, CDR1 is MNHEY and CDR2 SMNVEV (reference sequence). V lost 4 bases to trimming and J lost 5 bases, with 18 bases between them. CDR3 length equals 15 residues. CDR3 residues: CASSSEERPQDEQYF. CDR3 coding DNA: TGTGCCAGCAGTTCTGAGGAGCGGCCTCAGGACGAGCAGTACTTC.

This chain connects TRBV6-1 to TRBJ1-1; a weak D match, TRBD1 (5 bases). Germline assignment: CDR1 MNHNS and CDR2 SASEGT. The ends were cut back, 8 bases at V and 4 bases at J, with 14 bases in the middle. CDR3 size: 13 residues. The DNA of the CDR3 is TGTGCCAGCCGGGCGGGGCTCGGCACTGAAGCTTTCTTT. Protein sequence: CASRAGLGTEAFF.